The 2 T cell receptor beta chains below were found in one sample sequenced in a study of long-term antiretroviral therapy in people with HIV. Investigators performed immunoSEQ version v3.0 at survey level. TCRdb keeps only in-frame clones here, not all; method: immunoSEQ multiplex PCR. The data hold approximately 21,000 clones, with roughly 70% observed a single time. The sample consisted of unsorted PBMCs, taken 0.5 years before starting antiretroviral therapy. The receptors were sampled from a man younger than 35 with HIV.

By proportion, this clone is medium-sized. The sample contains more than one DNA sequence encoding this CDR3. The chain joins TRBV12-5 to TRBJ2-7; D remains ambiguous. Germline CDR1 is LGHNT and CDR2 is FRNRAP. The length of the CDR3 is 11 residues. Trimming removed 3 bases from V and 2 bases from J, with 2 bases in between. CDR3 nucleotide sequence: TGTGCTAGTGGTTTTGCCTACGAGCAGTACTTC. Residues: CASGFAYEQYF.

This clone was counted a few times. The genes are TRBV25-1 and TRBJ1-4; D not resolved. The V end was cut by 4 bases, the J end by 10 bases, with 13 bases between. Germline V gene lookup returns CDR1 MGHDK and CDR2 SYGVNS. The CDR3 totals 13 residues. In DNA form, the CDR3 reads TGTGCCAGCAGTGGTTACCTAACACGAAAACTGTTTTTT. Its protein product is CASSGYLTRKLFF.